This TCR beta chain was recorded in a study of shared clonotypes between healthy human individuals. CD45RO negativity and positive selection for CCR7 defined naive CD8 cells, a population that excluded terminally differentiated effector memory CD45RA+ cells. This clone was found once. A deep-level run was used for the assay. Data came from immunoSEQ multiplex PCR; TCRdb stores just in-frame clones and leaves some out. The sample shows hundreds of thousands of clones, approximately 96% of them seen only once. CDR1 SQVTM and CDR2 ANQGSEA come from the germline V gene. The V and J ends lost 5 bases and 2 bases, in that order; junction bases with no gene match: 9. CDR3 size: 15 residues.

The chain carries TRBV29-1 and TRBJ2-3, with TRBD2 matching over 8 bases. Sequenced input: naive CD8+ T cells sorted from blood. The receptor's source is a woman in her 30s in good health. CDR3 protein: CSVNGRAPFTDTQYF. DNA for the CDR3: TGCAGCGTTAACGGGAGGGCCCCCTTCACAGATACGCAGTATTTT.